The 28 T cell receptor beta chains given below trace back to one sample, sequenced in a study of CXCR3-negative and CXCR3-positive naive CD8 T cells. All TRB cDNA libraries came from 5' RACE performed with UMI labels. TCRdb reanalyzed the 5' RACE reads, giving one entry per CDR3 protein sequence and no DNA. The sample includes 5,000 to 7,000 distinct CDR3 sequences. What was sequenced was naive CXCR3- CD8+ T cells from blood. Regarding subset: CD45RO-CCR7+CD27+CD95- naive CD8+ T cells lacking CXCR3 (TNR3-). The receptors come from a human donor in good health. Some clones in this sample may be carry-over from other donors' samples.

V is TRBV29-1 and J is TRBJ2-5; TCRdb outputs TRBD1, but without DNA this stays unchecked. The CDR3 covers 12 residues. Germline CDR1 reads SQVTM; CDR2 reads ANQGSEA. The CDR3 sequence is CSVEGDRAAQYF. The full variable domain, rest sourced from reference TRBV29-1 and TRBJ2-5, is SAVISQKPSRDICQRGTSLTIQCQVDSQVTMMFWYRQQPGQSLTLIATANQGSEATYESGFVIDKFPISRPNLTFSTLTVSNMSPEDSSIYLCSVEGDRAAQYFGPGTRLLVL.

The chain joins TRBV20-1 to TRBJ2-7. CDR3 length: 15 amino acids. Germline V gene sequence: CDR1 DFQATT, CDR2 SNEGSKA (reference sequence). The CDR3 loop is CSANLLAGASYEQYF.

Measured by frequency, this clonotype is medium-sized. The genes are TRBV20-1 and TRBJ1-1; absent DNA, TCRdb's TRBD1 call cannot be checked. This CDR3 spans 13 amino acids. Germline V gives CDR1 DFQATT, CDR2 SNEGSKA (reference sequence). CDR3 in amino acids: CSAGDRSNTEAFF.

Measured by frequency, this clonotype is medium-sized. The rearrangement uses TRBV6-5 and TRBJ2-1; TCRdb's D call, TRBD2, is unchecked because there is no DNA. Per the germline V gene, CDR1 is MNHEY and CDR2 is SVGAGI. This CDR3 contains 20 residues. CDR3 loop: CASSSSSPGLAGGSYNEQFF.

This clonotype shows up as medium-sized by frequency. The V gene is TRBV6-5, the J gene TRBJ1-1; TCRdb selects TRBD1, and the lack of DNA leaves this call unchecked. This CDR3 has 14 residues. Germline values: CDR1 MNHEY, CDR2 SVGAGI. The CDR3 here is CASSPYRVRTEAFF.

According to its frequency, this clonotype is medium-sized (0.01 to 0.1%). V usage is TRBV12-3 or TRBV12-4 and J usage is TRBJ2-6; TCRdb's assignment of TRBD1 cannot be checked, as there is no DNA. The CDR3 loop spans 18 amino acids. This CDR3 reads CASSSPPYRDPGANVLTF.

This clonotype is labeled medium-sized based on frequency. J is TRBJ1-5 and V is TRBV7-2; as DNA is missing, the TRBD1 call by TCRdb cannot be tested. This CDR3 has 16 amino acids. Germline loops: CDR1 SGHTA, CDR2 FQGNSA. CDR3 protein: CASSLKGFQAGQPQHF.

The chain employs TRBV7-9 and TRBJ2-7; TCRdb's D call, TRBD1, is unchecked because there is no DNA. Germline V gives CDR1 SEHNR, CDR2 FQNEAQ (reference sequence). This CDR3 spans 14 amino acids. CDR3 sequence reads: CASSLGQYSYEQYF. Together with reference TRBV7-9 and TRBJ2-7, the CDR3 gives the full variable domain: DTGVSQNPRHKITKRGQNVTFRCDPISEHNRLYWYRQTLGQGPEFLTYFQNEAQLEKSRLLSDRFSAERPKGSFSTLEIQRTEQGDSAMYLCASSLGQYSYEQYFGPGTRLTVT.

The chain is built from TRBV7-6 and TRBJ2-3; the TCRdb call, TRBD2, lacks DNA for checking. In germline, CDR1 is SGHVS, CDR2 FNYEAQ. The CDR3 sequence is 17 residues long. CDR3 protein: CASSPRTSGSRTDTQYF.

The V gene is TRBV29-1, the J gene TRBJ2-7; there is no DNA to check the TCRdb D call of TRBD1. CDR1 is SQVTM and CDR2 is ANQGSEA in the germline V gene. This CDR3 is built from 13 residues. CDR3 loop: CSVEEGTGDEQYF.

The V gene is TRBV18, the J gene TRBJ2-3. CDR3 length: 15 amino acids. CDR1 is KGHSH, CDR2 LQKENI, per germline. This CDR3 reads CASSPPGKPTDTQYF.

Frequency places this clonotype as medium-sized (0.01 to 0.1%). J is TRBJ2-7 and V is TRBV27; TCRdb's D gene call, TRBD1, goes unchecked for lack of DNA. The CDR3 sequence is 14 residues long. Germline V gene data show CDR1 as MNHEY and CDR2 as SMNVEV (reference sequence). The CDR3 spells CASSPGTGLSEQYF.

This clonotype is identified as medium-sized from frequency. The chain carries TRBV29-1 and TRBJ2-3; TCRdb's assignment of TRBD1 cannot be checked, as there is no DNA. The CDR3 consists of 14 residues. Germline V gene lookup returns CDR1 SQVTM and CDR2 ANQGSEA. The CDR3: CSVIGTGYTDTQYF.

CDR3 residues: CASSILASAEQYF. The chain joins TRBV19 to TRBJ2-7. CDR1 is LNHDA and CDR2 is SQIVND in the germline V gene (reference sequence). The CDR3 spans 13 residues.

By frequency, this clonotype registers medium-sized. The chain combines TRBV27 with TRBJ1-2; no DNA is available, so the TRBD1 call from TCRdb remains unchecked. CDR3 size: 13 residues. Germline CDR1 MNHEY, CDR2 SMNVEV (reference sequence). CDR3 sequence: CASSFSQGYGYTF.

Frequency places this clonotype as medium-sized. This chain connects TRBV21-1 to TRBJ1-3. TRBV21-1 is recorded as a pseudogene. The length of the CDR3 is 15 residues. The CDR3 loop reads CASSKRDNSGNTIYF.

This chain uses TRBV29-1 with TRBJ2-7. Germline V gene data show CDR1 as SQVTM and CDR2 as ANQGSEA. CDR3 size: 13 residues. CDR3 residues: CSVHDTNSYEQYF.

Frequency places this clonotype as medium-sized. The chain links TRBV5-5 to TRBJ2-3. The CDR3 consists of 12 residues. Germline V gene sequence: CDR1 SGHKS, CDR2 YYEKEE (reference sequence). The CDR3: CASSHSTDTQYF. Full variable domain (rest looked up from reference TRBV5-5 and TRBJ2-3): DAGVTQSPTHLIKTRGQQVTLRCSPISGHKSVSWYQQVLGQGPQFIFQYYEKEERGRGNFPDRFSARQFPNYSSELNVNALLLGDSALYLCASSHSTDTQYFGPGTRLTVL.

Judged by frequency, this clonotype is medium-sized. The J gene is TRBJ2-1, the V gene TRBV29-1; TCRdb's D call, TRBD2, is unchecked because there is no DNA. The CDR3 is 14 residues long. CDR1 is SQVTM and CDR2 is ANQGSEA in the germline V gene. The CDR3 protein is CSVARAGLYNEQFF.

The chain joins TRBV29-1 to TRBJ2-3; TCRdb's D call of TRBD2 is untestable without DNA. CDR1 is SQVTM and CDR2 is ANQGSEA in the germline V gene. CDR3 length: 15 amino acids. CDR3 sequence: CSVTRARESTDTQYF.

This clonotype counts as medium-sized by frequency. The rearrangement uses TRBV29-1 and TRBJ2-7; TCRdb names TRBD1, which stays unverified in the absence of DNA. The CDR3 totals 13 residues. Germline values: CDR1 SQVTM, CDR2 ANQGSEA. The CDR3 sequence: CSVTGEPYYEQYF.

The V call is TRBV18, the J call TRBJ2-5; TCRdb names TRBD2, which stays unverified in the absence of DNA. The CDR3 extends over 18 amino acids. CDR1 and CDR2 from the germline V gene are KGHSH and LQKENI. The CDR3 is CASSPGLAGGPSQETQYF.

The CDR3 region is CASSLSGTSGHEQFF. This chain connects TRBV7-2 to TRBJ2-1; TCRdb's D call of TRBD2 is untestable without DNA. Germline V CDR1 and CDR2: SGHTA, FQGNSA. This CDR3 spans 15 amino acids.

This clonotype is classed as medium-sized by frequency. The V and J genes are TRBV5-1 and TRBJ2-1. In germline, CDR1 is SGHRS, CDR2 YFSETQ. This CDR3 contains 15 residues. CDR3 loop: CASSWSAQPVDEQFF. Filled out from reference TRBV5-1 and TRBJ2-1, the complete variable domain reads KAGVTQTPRYLIKTRGQQVTLSCSPISGHRSVSWYQQTPGQGLQFLFEYFSETQRNKGNFPGRFSGRQFSNSRSEMNVSTLELGDSALYLCASSWSAQPVDEQFFGPGTRLTVL.

This chain uses TRBV7-6 with TRBJ2-1; TCRdb's D gene call, TRBD2, goes unchecked for lack of DNA. The CDR3 has 17 residues. Per germline, CDR1 SGHVS and CDR2 FNYEAQ. CDR3 in amino acids: CASSLRSSGGDYNEQFF.

The J gene is TRBJ2-3, the V gene TRBV4-1. The CDR3 has 17 amino acids. CDR1 and CDR2 from the germline V gene are MGHRA and YSYEKL. The chain's CDR3 is CASSQDGTESWADTQYF.

Its frequency marks this clonotype as medium-sized. This chain links TRBV7-9 with TRBJ1-5; the TCRdb call, TRBD1, lacks DNA for checking. Germline V gene data show CDR1 as SEHNR and CDR2 as FQNEAQ (reference sequence). CDR3 length: 14 residues. The CDR3 reads CASSAGHLNQPQHF.

The V and J genes are TRBV4-3 and TRBJ2-1; TCRdb's D gene call, TRBD1, goes unchecked for lack of DNA. Germline V CDR1 and CDR2: LGHNA, YSLEER. This CDR3 has 16 residues. The chain's CDR3 is CASSQDGGAYFNEQFF.